These T cell receptor beta chains were read from a single sample in a study of CD8+ T cells in alopecia areata. Repertoires were generated with immunoSEQ multiplex PCR, while TCRdb's copy carries only in-frame clones and drops some. The sample shows a few hundred thousand clones, about 60% of them seen only once. The material sequenced was CD4+ T cells sorted from blood, taken around week 53, from a patient treated with tofacitinib. Every receptor here comes from a human donor with alopecia areata. The CDR3 runs from the conserved cysteine through the conserved F or W. The order of the fields is clone size, V gene, D gene, J gene, CDR3 DNA, CDR3 protein. D genes are given only for firm matches. Not every row has a clone size; where given, it reads once, few, many or a size class.

clone_size: .; v_call: TRBV5-5; d_call: .; j_call: TRBJ1-5; cdr3_nt: TGTGCCAGCAGCTTGGACGGCGGCGAAAAACAGCCCCAGCATTTT; cdr3_aa: CASSLDGGEKQPQHF
clone_size: .; v_call: TRBV5-1; d_call: .; j_call: TRBJ2-3; cdr3_nt: TGCGCCAGCAGCATTAGCGTTGAGACAGATACGCAGTATTTT; cdr3_aa: CASSISVETDTQYF
clone_size: .; v_call: TRBV19; d_call: TRBD2; j_call: TRBJ2-7; cdr3_nt: TGTGCCAGTAGCCGAGCGGGGGTGTACGAGCAGTACTTC; cdr3_aa: CASSRAGVYEQYF
clone_size: .; v_call: TRBV5-6; d_call: .; j_call: TRBJ2-2; cdr3_nt: TGTGCCAGCAGCTTGATGGTGGGGCGTCCCGGGGAGCTGTTTTTT; cdr3_aa: CASSLMVGRPGELFF
clone_size: few; v_call: TRBV29-1; d_call: .; j_call: TRBJ2-3; cdr3_nt: TGCAGCGTTGGGGGAAGGGTGACAGATACGCAGTATTTT; cdr3_aa: CSVGGRVTDTQYF
clone_size: few; v_call: TRBV4-3; d_call: .; j_call: TRBJ1-3; cdr3_nt: TGCGCCAGCAGCCAAGATCGGGGGCCAGGAAACACCATATATTTT; cdr3_aa: CASSQDRGPGNTIYF
clone_size: few; v_call: TRBV27; d_call: .; j_call: TRBJ2-1; cdr3_nt: TGTGCCAGCAGTTTCAATAGGGGCGAGGGTCGCTACAATGAGCAGTTCTTC; cdr3_aa: CASSFNRGEGRYNEQFF
clone_size: .; v_call: TRBV30; d_call: TRBD1; j_call: TRBJ1-2; cdr3_nt: TGTGCCGGTGGGACAGGTGCTTCACTTGGCTACACCTTC; cdr3_aa: CAGGTGASLGYTF
clone_size: .; v_call: TRBV4-3; d_call: TRBD1; j_call: TRBJ1-6; cdr3_nt: TGCGCCAGCAGCCAGGGACAGGGACCCCTCCACTTT; cdr3_aa: CASSQGQGPLHF
clone_size: .; v_call: TRBV7-3; d_call: .; j_call: TRBJ1-6; cdr3_nt: TGTGCCAGCAGCTTGGGAGTAAATTCACCCCTCCACTTT; cdr3_aa: CASSLGVNSPLHF
clone_size: .; v_call: TRBV30; d_call: TRBD2; j_call: TRBJ2-2; cdr3_nt: TGTGCCTGTGGGCTAGCGGGGGCCCTAAACACCGGGGAGCTGTTTTTT; cdr3_aa: CACGLAGALNTGELFF
clone_size: .; v_call: TRBV19; d_call: .; j_call: TRBJ1-2; cdr3_nt: TGTGCCAGTAACACGGGACGGTTCTATGGCTACACCTTC; cdr3_aa: CASNTGRFYGYTF
clone_size: .; v_call: TRBV6-5; d_call: TRBD2; j_call: TRBJ2-5; cdr3_nt: TGTGCCAGCAGTGTTAGCGGGGGGGGGACCCAGTACTTC; cdr3_aa: CASSVSGGGTQYF
clone_size: few; v_call: TRBV29-1; d_call: TRBD1; j_call: TRBJ2-3; cdr3_nt: TGCAGCGTCGCGGCTGGACAGGGGAGCACAGATACGCAGTATTTT; cdr3_aa: CSVAAGQGSTDTQYF
clone_size: .; v_call: TRBV25-1; d_call: TRBD1; j_call: TRBJ1-5; cdr3_nt: TGTGCCAGCAGCCTAACAGGGGGGCAGCCCCAGCATTTT; cdr3_aa: CASSLTGGQPQHF
clone_size: .; v_call: TRBV7-2; d_call: TRBD2; j_call: TRBJ2-1; cdr3_nt: TGTGCCAGCAGCTTACGACGGGGGGAAAATGAGCAGTTCTTC; cdr3_aa: CASSLRRGENEQFF
clone_size: .; v_call: TRBV19; d_call: .; j_call: TRBJ2-2; cdr3_nt: TGTGCCAGCGGGAACACCGGGGAGCTGTTTTTT; cdr3_aa: CASGNTGELFF
clone_size: .; v_call: TRBV9; d_call: TRBD2; j_call: TRBJ2-3; cdr3_nt: TGTGCCAGCAGCGCACTAGCGGGGGGGCCCAATACGCAGTATTTT; cdr3_aa: CASSALAGGPNTQYF
clone_size: few; v_call: TRBV29-1; d_call: .; j_call: TRBJ2-3; cdr3_nt: TGCAGCGTTGAAGATCAGGATTGGACGATCACAGATACGCAGTATTTT; cdr3_aa: CSVEDQDWTITDTQYF
clone_size: few; v_call: TRBV6-5; d_call: .; j_call: TRBJ1-2; cdr3_nt: TGTGCCAGCAGGTGGTATGGCGGCTACACCTTC; cdr3_aa: CASRWYGGYTF
clone_size: few; v_call: TRBV29-1; d_call: .; j_call: TRBJ2-1; cdr3_nt: TGCAGCGTTGAAGGGGGCTTGGGTGCCAATGAGCAGTTCTTC; cdr3_aa: CSVEGGLGANEQFF
clone_size: .; v_call: TRBV5-1; d_call: .; j_call: TRBJ2-2; cdr3_nt: TGCGCCAGCAGCTTGGGTAACACCGGGGAGCTGTTTTTT; cdr3_aa: CASSLGNTGELFF
clone_size: .; v_call: TRBV29-1; d_call: .; j_call: TRBJ2-3; cdr3_nt: TGCAGCGTTGGAAGAGGGGTGCGTGCAGATACGCAGTATTTT; cdr3_aa: CSVGRGVRADTQYF
clone_size: .; v_call: TRBV9; d_call: TRBD1; j_call: TRBJ2-1; cdr3_nt: TGTGCCAGCAGCGGTGTTCAGCCTGGACAGGGGAGATACAATGAGCAGTTCTTC; cdr3_aa: CASSGVQPGQGRYNEQFF
clone_size: .; v_call: TRBV19; d_call: TRBD2; j_call: TRBJ2-7; cdr3_nt: TGTGCCAGTAGTATCCGGGGGGGGCCCTACGAGCAGTACTTC; cdr3_aa: CASSIRGGPYEQYF
clone_size: few; v_call: TRBV10-3; d_call: TRBD1; j_call: TRBJ2-7; cdr3_nt: TGTGCCATCAGTCGGACAGGGGGCACCTACGAGCAGTACTTC; cdr3_aa: CAISRTGGTYEQYF
clone_size: few; v_call: TRBV29-1; d_call: .; j_call: TRBJ2-5; cdr3_nt: TGCAGCGTTGAATACGCGCGGCGAGAGACCCAGTACTTC; cdr3_aa: CSVEYARRETQYF
clone_size: .; v_call: TRBV27; d_call: .; j_call: TRBJ1-2; cdr3_nt: TGTGCCAGCAGTTCCCTCCGGGGGAACTATGGCTACACCTTC; cdr3_aa: CASSSLRGNYGYTF
clone_size: .; v_call: TRBV5-1; d_call: .; j_call: TRBJ2-1; cdr3_nt: TGCGCCAGCAGCTTGGACAGGGCTATATACAATGAGCAGTTCTTC; cdr3_aa: CASSLDRAIYNEQFF
clone_size: .; v_call: TRBV27; d_call: .; j_call: TRBJ1-4; cdr3_nt: TGTGCCAGCAGTTTTCGGGGGCAGGAAAAACTGTTTTTT; cdr3_aa: CASSFRGQEKLFF
clone_size: few; v_call: TRBV9; d_call: TRBD1; j_call: TRBJ1-1; cdr3_nt: TGTGCCAGCAGCTCGGGACAGGGGGTTACTGAAGCTTTCTTT; cdr3_aa: CASSSGQGVTEAFF
clone_size: .; v_call: TRBV6-5; d_call: .; j_call: TRBJ1-2; cdr3_nt: TGTGCCAGCAGTTCCCCGGATGGCTACACCTTC; cdr3_aa: CASSSPDGYTF
clone_size: once; v_call: TRBV30; d_call: .; j_call: TRBJ1-6; cdr3_nt: TGTGCCTGGAGTGGTGATGGGTCCCCCCTCCACTTT; cdr3_aa: CAWSGDGSPLHF
clone_size: many; v_call: TRBV15; d_call: .; j_call: TRBJ2-2; cdr3_nt: TGTGCCACCACGACTAGTTTGGCCGGGGAGCTGTTTTTT; cdr3_aa: CATTTSLAGELFF
clone_size: .; v_call: TRBV5-1; d_call: .; j_call: TRBJ1-5; cdr3_nt: TGCGCCAGCAGCTTGGGGACAAGCAATCAGCCCCAGCATTTT; cdr3_aa: CASSLGTSNQPQHF
clone_size: once; v_call: TRBV4-1; d_call: .; j_call: TRBJ1-6; cdr3_nt: TGCGCCAGCAGCCAAGAGCAGGGCCCCCTCCACTTT; cdr3_aa: CASSQEQGPLHF
clone_size: few; v_call: TRBV25-1; d_call: .; j_call: TRBJ2-5; cdr3_nt: TGTGCCAGCAGTCCCACCTCAGGGTACCAAGAGACCCAGTACTTC; cdr3_aa: CASSPTSGYQETQYF